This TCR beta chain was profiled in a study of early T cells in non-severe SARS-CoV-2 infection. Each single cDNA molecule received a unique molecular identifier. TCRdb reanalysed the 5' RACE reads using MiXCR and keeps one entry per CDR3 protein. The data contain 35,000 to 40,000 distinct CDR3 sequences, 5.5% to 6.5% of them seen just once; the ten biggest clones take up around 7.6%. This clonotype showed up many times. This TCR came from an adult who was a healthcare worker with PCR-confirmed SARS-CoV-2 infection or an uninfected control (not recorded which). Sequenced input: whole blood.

CDR3 amino acids: CASSSGANGYTF. The DNA of the CDR3 is TGTGCCAGCAGCTCTGGTGCTAATGGCTACACCTTC. The chain has TRBV5-5 and TRBJ1-2; D gene unclear. Germline-derived CDR1 and CDR2 are SGHKS and YYEKEE (reference sequence). The CDR3 sequence is 12 residues long. Deletions cut 3 bases from V and 6 bases from J, with 9 bases between.